Here is one T cell receptor beta chain with its context. These data are taken from a study of blood T cell repertoires in COVID-19. Study details: From T cells, B-cell-depleted T cells, or PBMCs came the material, which was cDNA or gDNA.

TCRdb's table, derived via immunoSEQ multiplex PCR, lists solely in-frame clones and lacks some. The sample shows approximately 150,000 clones, 70% to 90% of them seen only once. Trimming removed 3 bases from V and 0 bases from J, with 7 bases in between. The germline V gene has CDR1 SGHTA and CDR2 FQGTGA. This CDR3 spans 14 amino acids. The rearrangement links TRBV7-3 to TRBJ2-3; possible D gene TRBD2, 5 bases. The sequence derives from a woman aged 45-65 years with COVID-19, enrolled during active disease. The specimen sequenced was peripheral blood. The DNA of the CDR3 is TGTGCCAGCAGCTTTCGGGAAAGCACAGATACGCAGTATTTT. Translated, it gives CASSFRESTDTQYF.